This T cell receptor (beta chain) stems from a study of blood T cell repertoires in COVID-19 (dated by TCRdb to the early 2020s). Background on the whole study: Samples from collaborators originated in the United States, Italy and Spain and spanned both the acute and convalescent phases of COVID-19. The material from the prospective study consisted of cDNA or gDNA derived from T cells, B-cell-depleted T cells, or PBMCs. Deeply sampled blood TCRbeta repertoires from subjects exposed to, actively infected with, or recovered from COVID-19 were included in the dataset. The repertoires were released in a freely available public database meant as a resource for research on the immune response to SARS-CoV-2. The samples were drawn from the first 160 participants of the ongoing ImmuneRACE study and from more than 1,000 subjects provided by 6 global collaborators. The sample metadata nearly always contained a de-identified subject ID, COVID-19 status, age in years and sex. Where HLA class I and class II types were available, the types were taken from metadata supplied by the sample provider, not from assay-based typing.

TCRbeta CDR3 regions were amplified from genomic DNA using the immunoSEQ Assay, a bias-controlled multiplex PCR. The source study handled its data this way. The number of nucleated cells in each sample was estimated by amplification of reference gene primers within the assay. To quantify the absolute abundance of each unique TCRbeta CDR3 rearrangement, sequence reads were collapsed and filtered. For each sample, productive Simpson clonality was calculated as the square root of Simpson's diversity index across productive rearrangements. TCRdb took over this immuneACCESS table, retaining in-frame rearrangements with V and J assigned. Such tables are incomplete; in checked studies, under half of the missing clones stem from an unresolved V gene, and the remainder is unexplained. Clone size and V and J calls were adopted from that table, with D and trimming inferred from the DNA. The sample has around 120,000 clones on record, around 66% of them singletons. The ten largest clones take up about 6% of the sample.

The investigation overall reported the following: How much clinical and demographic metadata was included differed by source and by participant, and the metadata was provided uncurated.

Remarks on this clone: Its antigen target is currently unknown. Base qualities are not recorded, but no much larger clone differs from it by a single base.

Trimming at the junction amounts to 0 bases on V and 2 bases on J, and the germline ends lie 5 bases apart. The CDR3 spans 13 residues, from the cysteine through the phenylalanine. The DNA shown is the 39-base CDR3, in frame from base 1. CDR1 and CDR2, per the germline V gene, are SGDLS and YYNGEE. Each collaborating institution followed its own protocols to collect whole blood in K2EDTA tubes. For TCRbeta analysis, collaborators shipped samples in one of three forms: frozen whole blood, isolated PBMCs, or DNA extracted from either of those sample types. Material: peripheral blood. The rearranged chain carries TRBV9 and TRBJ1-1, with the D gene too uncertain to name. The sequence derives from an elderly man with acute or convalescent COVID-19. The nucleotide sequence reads TGTGCCAGCAGCGTAGGAAGCAACACTGAAGCTTTCTTT. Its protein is CASSVGSNTEAFF.